This T cell receptor (beta chain) was obtained from a study of chronic HIV infection and antiretroviral therapy. CDR3 length: 13 residues. Germline assignment: CDR1 SNHLY and CDR2 FYNNEI. V lost 8 bases, J lost 8 bases, and 13 bases lay in between. TCRdb ran MiXCR on the 5' RACE reads and lists one entry per CDR3 protein. The data contain about 31,000 distinct CDR3 sequences, under 9.5% of them singletons. The sequence derives from an adult who had HIV and had not received antiretroviral therapy, or was an uninfected healthy control (not recorded which). The specimen was peripheral blood. V and J are TRBV2 and TRBJ1-6; a weak D match, TRBD1 (6 bases). CDR3 in amino acids: CASGRGGDSPLHF. For the CDR3, the DNA is TGTGCCAGCGGTCGAGGGGGGGATTCACCCCTCCACTTT.